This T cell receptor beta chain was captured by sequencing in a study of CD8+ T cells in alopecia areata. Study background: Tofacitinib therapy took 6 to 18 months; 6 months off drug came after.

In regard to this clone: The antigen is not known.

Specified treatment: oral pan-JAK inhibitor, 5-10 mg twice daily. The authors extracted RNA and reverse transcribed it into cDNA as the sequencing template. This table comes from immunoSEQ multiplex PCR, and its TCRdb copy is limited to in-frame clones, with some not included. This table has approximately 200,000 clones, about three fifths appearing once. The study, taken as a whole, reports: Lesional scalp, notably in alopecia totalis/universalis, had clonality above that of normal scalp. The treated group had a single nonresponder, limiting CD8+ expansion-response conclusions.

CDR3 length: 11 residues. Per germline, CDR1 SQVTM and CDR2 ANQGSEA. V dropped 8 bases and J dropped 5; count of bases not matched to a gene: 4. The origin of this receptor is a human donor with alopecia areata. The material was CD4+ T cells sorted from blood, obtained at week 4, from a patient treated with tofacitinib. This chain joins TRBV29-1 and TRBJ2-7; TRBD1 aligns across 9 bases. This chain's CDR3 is CSSGTGNEQYF. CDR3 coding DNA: TGCAGCTCAGGGACAGGGAACGAGCAGTACTTC.